The next 11 T cell receptor beta chains were all read from a single sample in a study of cytomegalovirus exposure and HLA in healthy donors. Sequencing was performed with immunoSEQ multiplex PCR; in TCRdb, only in-frame clones are kept and a portion is missing. The sample contains 35,000 to 55,000 clones, 80% to 95% of which appear only once. Source material: PBMCs. All receptors derive from a woman aged 18-29 years in good health and CMV-seronegative.

About this clone: A junction end diverges from the germline sequence, so it may reflect a read error. The rearrangement uses TRBV7-7 and TRBJ2-3, with D perhaps matching TRBD2 (6 bases). CDR1 and CDR2 (germline): SSHAT, FNYEAQ (reference sequence). CDR3 length: 15 residues. DNA for the CDR3: TGTGCTAGCAGTCCTACTAGCAGCTTCACAGATACGCAGTATTTT. It specifies CASSPTSSFTDTQYF.

This chain links TRBV7-3 with TRBJ2-2; TRBD2 matches at 12 bases. Germline loops: CDR1 SGHTA, CDR2 FQGTGA. The V gene end was trimmed by 5 bases and the J gene end by 4 bases; junction bases not matched to a gene: 11. This CDR3 region has 18 residues. The CDR3 DNA reads TGTGCCAGCAGCCTAAGGGTTCTGGGACTAGCGGGCACCGGGGAGCTGTTTTTT. Its protein is CASSLRVLGLAGTGELFF.

The chain is built from TRBV6-6 and TRBJ2-7; D possibly corresponds to TRBD1 (6 bases). The germline V gene has CDR1 MNHNY and CDR2 SVGAGI (reference sequence). V was shortened by 7 bases and J by 5 bases, with 18 bases between the two germline ends. The CDR3 length is 14 residues. CDR3 DNA: TGTGCCAGCACCCCAGCCCTACAGGGTAACGAGCAGTACTTC. Residues: CASTPALQGNEQYF.

The CDR3 loop reads CASSPWTSLSSSYNEQFF. In nucleotides, the CDR3 is TGCGCCAGCAGCCCGTGGACTAGCCTTAGTAGCTCCTACAATGAGCAGTTCTTC. This sequence joins TRBV5-1 and TRBJ2-1; TRBD2 matches at 8 bases. V lost 4 bases, J lost 0 bases, and 12 bases stayed unmatched. Germline V gene sequence: CDR1 SGHRS, CDR2 YFSETQ. The CDR3 contains 18 residues.

V is TRBV6-5 and J is TRBJ1-5, with a tentative D call TRBD1 (5 bases). Germline V gene lookup returns CDR1 MNHEY and CDR2 SVGAGI. CDR3 size: 14 residues. V was cut by 0 bases and J by 6 bases, with 9 bases left in between. The CDR3, as DNA: TGTGCCAGCAGTTACTCGGGGGGTAGTCAGCCCCAGCATTTT. This sequence encodes CASSYSGGSQPQHF.

This chain links TRBV28 with TRBJ1-5, with D tentatively TRBD1 (6 bases). The germline V gene encodes CDR1 MDHEN and CDR2 SYDVKM. This CDR3 is built from 15 residues. The germline V and J ends were trimmed by 6 bases and 2 bases, with 14 bases remaining between them. CDR3 sequence: CASSPGRGGNQPQHF. For the CDR3, the DNA is TGTGCCAGCAGCCCCGGCAGGGGTGGCAATCAGCCCCAGCATTTT.

The chain joins TRBV5-6 to TRBJ2-7; 7 bases align to TRBD2. The CDR3 length is 14 residues. The V segment lost 2 bases and the J segment 3 bases; nucleotides outside the gene matches: 5. Germline V gene data show CDR1 as SGHDT and CDR2 as YYEEEE. The CDR3 sequence is CASSLQGLDYEQYF. CDR3 bases: TGTGCCAGCAGCTTACAAGGACTAGACTACGAGCAGTACTTC.

This clone came up once. V gene TRBV2 combines with J gene TRBJ2-5; 9 bases line up with TRBD1. In germline, CDR1 is SNHLY, CDR2 FYNNEI. V gave up 5 bases and J gave up 11 bases; unmatched junction bases: 18. The CDR3 is made up of 16 amino acids. The CDR3 sequence: CASSRETTGGLNAQYF. CDR3 in DNA: TGTGCCAGCAGTCGAGAAACGACAGGGGGACTTAACGCGCAGTACTTC.

Only one count was recorded for this clone. The genes are TRBV11-1 and TRBJ1-5, with TRBD1 identical over 7 bases. The germline CDR1 and CDR2 sequences are SGHAT and FQDESV (reference sequence). Trimming took 0 bases from V and 1 from J; bases not matched to a gene: 3. The CDR3 has 16 residues. In DNA, the CDR3 is TGTGCCAGCAGCTTAGCGAAGGGACAGAGCAATCAGCCCCAGCATTTT. Translating it yields CASSLAKGQSNQPQHF.

The chain has TRBV28 and TRBJ1-1; 9 bases fit TRBD1. CDR1 and CDR2 (germline): MDHEN, SYDVKM. The CDR3 is made up of 16 amino acids. J gave up 11 bases and V 4 bases, and 17 bases lay outside the gene matches. The CDR3 nucleotides are TGTGCCAGCAGTTCGGGGACAGGGAGGAATGAAGATATGGCTTTCTTT. It is translated as CASSSGTGRNEDMAFF.

This clone was seen a single time. V is TRBV5-5 and J is TRBJ2-7; D is ambiguous. Germline V lookup: CDR1 SGHKS, CDR2 YYEKEE (reference sequence). Trimming removed 1 base at V and 0 bases at J, with 11 bases between. The CDR3 extends over 15 amino acids. This CDR3 reads CASSLTENISYEQYF. CDR3 DNA: TGTGCCAGCAGCTTGACCGAAAACATCTCCTACGAGCAGTACTTC.